One sample yielded the 7 T cell receptor beta chains listed below, sequenced in a study of blood T cells in healthy people across ages. Primers used in a second PCR of roughly 6 to 11 cycles were a sample-barcoded 5' primer and a J-beta primer mix. TCRdb reprocessed the 5' RACE reads with MiXCR, giving one entry per CDR3 protein. Of 800,000 to 950,000 distinct CDR3 sequences listed, about 44% were seen once; the top ten hold 13%. The sample consisted of blood. The receptors were sampled from a man aged 25-45 years in good health.

J is TRBJ1-2 and V is TRBV20-1; D gene unclear. This CDR3 contains 14 residues. The germline V gene encodes CDR1 DFQATT and CDR2 SNEGSKA (reference sequence). V gave up 3 bases and J gave up 6 bases, with 17 bases separating them. The CDR3 sequence: CSASYRGIEDGYTF. The DNA for the CDR3 is TGCAGTGCTAGTTACAGAGGGATTGAGGATGGCTACACCTTC.

The table lists this clonotype with many counts. This chain uses TRBV25-1 with TRBJ2-4; tentatively, D is TRBD2 (6 bases). The last part of the DNA fits TRBJ2-7 better; the J call may be wrong. CDR3 length equals 15 residues. In germline, CDR1 is MGHDK, CDR2 SYGVNS. This CDR3 is CASSEYFGGNYEQYF. DNA of the CDR3: TGTGCCAGCAGTGAATATTTTGGGGGGAACTACGAGCAGTACTTC.

V gene TRBV7-6 combines with J gene TRBJ2-1; 9 nucleotides match TRBD2. The V segment lost 1 base and the J segment 6 bases; nucleotides outside the gene matches: 4. This CDR3 spans 15 amino acids. In germline, CDR1 is SGHVS, CDR2 FNYEAQ. The CDR3 sequence: CASSLEGGGANEQFF. The DNA for the CDR3 is TGTGCCAGCAGCTTAGAGGGCGGGGGGGCCAATGAGCAGTTCTTC.

V gene TRBV7-9 combines with J gene TRBJ1-4, with 9 bases identical to TRBD1. The V gene end was trimmed by 3 bases and the J gene end by 1 base; junction bases not matched to a gene: 3. The germline gives CDR1 SEHNR, CDR2 FQNEAQ (reference sequence). This CDR3 is 16 amino acids long. The CDR3 nucleotides read TGTGCCAGCAGCTTGGGGGACAGGGTAACTAATGAAAAACTGTTTTTT. This translates into CASSLGDRVTNEKLFF.

The rearrangement joins TRBV6-5 to TRBJ1-6; 7 bases are a match to TRBD1. The J segment lost 7 bases and the V segment lost 3 bases, leaving 12 bases of the junction unmatched. There are 17 residues in the CDR3. Germline V gene lookup returns CDR1 MNHEY and CDR2 SVGAGI. CDR3 sequence reads: CASSYQIEGQANSPLHF. The CDR3 bases are TGTGCCAGCAGTTATCAGATAGAAGGACAGGCGAATTCACCCCTCCACTTT.

Remarks on this clonotype: A junction end diverges from the germline sequence, so it may reflect a read error. This rearrangement joins TRBV29-1 to TRBJ2-7, with D possibly TRBD2 on 6 matching bases. The CDR3 consists of 15 residues. Germline CDR1 is SQVTM and CDR2 is ANQGSEA. The CDR3 loop reads CSVGLGRGISYEEYF. The DNA for the CDR3 is TGTAGCGTGGGACTGGGGAGAGGGATTTCCTACGAGGAGTACTTC.

This clonotype was detected only a few times. The chain combines TRBV24-1 with TRBJ2-5; 9 bases agree with TRBD2. CDR3 length: 15 residues. CDR1 KGHDR and CDR2 SFDVKD come from the germline V gene. V was clipped by 6 bases and J by 5 bases; unmatched bases: 9. CDR3 amino acids: CATSRLAGTSETQYF. CDR3 DNA: TGTGCCACCAGTCGGCTAGCGGGGACCTCGGAGACCCAGTACTTC.